What follows describes a single T cell receptor (beta chain). CDR1 and CDR2 (germline): KGHSH, LQKENI. The germline V and J ends were trimmed by 2 bases and 3 bases, with 7 bases remaining between them. The CDR3 is 14 residues long. In the original workflow: Reference gene primer amplification in the assay estimated nucleated cell counts. Sequencing used immunoSEQ multiplex PCR; TCRdb keeps in-frame clones, though not all of them. V and J calls and clone size follow that table, whereas D and trimming were derived from the DNA. The sample has around 300,000 clones; about 89% are singletons. These data come from a study of blood T cell repertoires in COVID-19. Study-wide background: The United States, Italy and Spain were the sources of the acute and convalescent COVID-19 samples. PBMCs, B-cell-depleted T cells, or T cells provided the cDNA or gDNA that made up the material.

Sequenced input: peripheral blood. This chain links TRBV18 with TRBJ2-2; tentatively, D is TRBD2 (6 bases). The source is a woman aged 40 to 50 who had recovered from COVID-19. CDR3 sequence: CASSPTGDTGELFF. Here the CDR3 DNA reads TGTGCCAGCTCACCAACGGGAGACACCGGGGAGCTGTTTTTT.